Presented here are 29 T cell receptor beta chains from one specimen sequenced in a study of regulatory T cells in long-lasting Graves disease. Specified time point: newly diagnosed GD, antithyroid drugs for less than 3 months. Following extraction of RNA from PBMCs, that RNA was used to make the TCR library. Through Arm-PCR of CDR3 regions and iRepertoire HTBI primers, TCR beta libraries were built. TCRdb re-analysed the multiplex PCR reads in MiXCR, keeping a single row per CDR3 protein. The data hold a few hundred thousand distinct CDR3 sequences, with over 12% observed a single time. These data are also associated with another study on T cells in Graves' hyperthyroidism and ophthalmopathy.

The sequenced sample was peripheral blood mononuclear cells (PBMCs), obtained at new diagnosis, from a patient treated with antithyroid drugs. The receptors come from a woman aged 40-49 years with Graves disease.

With regard to this clonotype: A much bigger clone sits one base away, suggesting this may be a read error. In DNA, the CDR3 is TGTGCCAGCAGTTTATTATCCAGAGCTAGGGTCACTCAGTACTTC. Translated: CASSLLSRARVTQYF. This chain connects TRBV28 to TRBJ2-1; D gene ambiguous. With the DNA end fitting TRBJ2-4 better, the J assignment may be wrong. This CDR3 has 15 amino acids. Germline CDR1 reads MDHEN; CDR2 reads SYDVKM.

This clonotype was seen repeatedly, ten times or more. The V call is TRBV24-1, the J call TRBJ2-1, with D possibly TRBD1 on 7 matching bases. CDR3 length: 16 residues. Trimming left V 5 bases short and J 5 bases short, with 18 bases between. Germline V CDR1 and CDR2: KGHDR, SFDVKD. The chain's CDR3 is CATSVFGQGGNNEQFF. Written as DNA, the CDR3 is TGTGCCACCAGTGTATTCGGGCAGGGGGGCAACAATGAGCAGTTCTTC.

There are a few counts of this clonotype. The junction differs from germline at one of its ends, possibly a read error. This chain links TRBV11-3 with TRBJ2-1; maybe TRBD2 (6 bases). This CDR3 has 14 residues. Per germline, CDR1 SGHNT and CDR2 YENEEA. The CDR3 loop is CASSPSVSGNEQSF. The CDR3 region has the DNA TGTGCCAGCAGCCCTAGCGTCTCAGGGAATGAGCAGTCCTTC.

This clonotype was seen a few times. The chain links TRBV27 to TRBJ2-7, with D perhaps TRBD2 (5 bases). This CDR3 region has 13 residues. The V end was cut by 5 bases, the J end by 4 bases, with 12 bases between. Per germline, CDR1 MNHEY and CDR2 SMNVEV (reference sequence). CDR3 DNA: TGTGCCAGCAGTAGTAGCGCGCCATACGAGCAGTACTTC. This sequence encodes CASSSSAPYEQYF.

This clonotype has a count of ten or more. The chain uses TRBV7-2 and TRBJ2-5; 14 bases are shared with TRBD2. The CDR3 sequence is 15 residues long. Looked up from germline, CDR1 is SGHTA and CDR2 is FQGNSA. The V gene end was trimmed by 5 bases and the J gene end by 7 bases; junction bases not matched to a gene: 6. The CDR3 spells CASSPTSGRAGTQYF. The CDR3 coding sequence is TGTGCCAGCAGCCCGACTAGCGGGAGGGCCGGGACCCAGTACTTC.

On this clonotype itself: Lacking the conserved final phenylalanine or tryptophan, this CDR3 likely reflects a read error. The chain recombines TRBV12-3 or TRBV12-4 with TRBJ2-3; unclear D gene. This CDR3 is 13 amino acids long. V lost 5 bases, J lost 8 bases, and 14 bases lay in between. CDR3 bases: TGTGCCAGCAGTACCCGCAATCCCGCTACGCAGTATCTT. Translation: CASSTRNPATQYL.

At least ten counts were recorded for this clonotype. The chain uses TRBV3-1 and TRBJ2-1, with no clear D. The CDR3 loop spans 16 amino acids. V was shortened by 0 bases and J by 0 bases, with 9 bases between the two germline ends. Germline V gene sequence: CDR1 LGHDT, CDR2 YNNKEL (reference sequence). CDR3: CASSQDPINSYNEQFF. The DNA for the CDR3 is TGTGCCAGCAGCCAAGATCCCATCAACTCCTACAATGAGCAGTTCTTC.

This sequence joins TRBV19 and TRBJ1-3; TRBD1 matches 8 bases. Germline values: CDR1 LNHDA, CDR2 SQIVND (reference sequence). The ends lost 3 bases at V and 2 bases at J; junction bases unmatched: 0. The CDR3 covers 14 residues. The CDR3 DNA reads as TGTGCCAGTAGTATGACAGGGGCTGGAAACACCATATATTTT. It specifies CASSMTGAGNTIYF.

This clonotype was seen at least ten times. The chain has TRBV5-1 and TRBJ2-2; D uncertain. The CDR3 loop spans 15 amino acids. Deletions cut 3 bases from V and 3 bases from J, with 12 bases between. Per the germline V gene, CDR1 is SGHRS and CDR2 is YFSETQ. CDR3 residues: CASSSERADTGELFF. CDR3 DNA sequence: TGCGCCAGCAGCTCGGAAAGGGCGGACACCGGGGAGCTGTTTTTT.

This clonotype was counted many times. The chain employs TRBV29-1 and TRBJ2-5; D is possibly TRBD1 or TRBD2 (5 bases each). The CDR3 extends over 14 amino acids. Germline V gene sequence: CDR1 SQVTM, CDR2 ANQGSEA. With 5 bases removed from V and 1 base from J, the gap between germline ends came to 14 bases. The CDR3 DNA follows: TGCAGCGTTAGGCGAGGGGCCATCCAAGAGACCCAGTACTTC. Residues: CSVRRGAIQETQYF.

This clonotype was observed a handful of times. The chain recombines TRBV27 with TRBJ1-1, with TRBD1 as a possible D gene (5 bases). Germline V lookup: CDR1 MNHEY, CDR2 SMNVEV (reference sequence). The V and J ends lost 3 bases and 10 bases respectively, with 15 bases between them. The CDR3 consists of 13 residues. The CDR3 bases are TGTGCCAGCAGTTTTATTGGCGGGAGGGGAGCTTTCTTT. Translation: CASSFIGGRGAFF.

This clonotype occurred many times. V gene TRBV15 combines with J gene TRBJ2-5, with D unclear. V was trimmed by 0 bases and J by 3 bases, leaving 8 bases between them. Germline assignment: CDR1 LNHNV and CDR2 YYDKDF (reference sequence). CDR3 size: 14 residues. The CDR3 region is CATSRDFTEETQYF. The CDR3 DNA sequence: TGTGCCACCAGCAGAGATTTCACGGAAGAGACCCAGTACTTC. Full variable domain (missing parts from reference TRBV15 and TRBJ2-5): DAMVIQNPRYQVTQFGKPVTLSCSQTLNHNVMYWYQQKSSQAPKLLFHYYDKDFNNEADTPDNFQSRRPNTSFCFLDIRSPGLGDTAMYLCATSRDFTEETQYFGPGTRLLVL.

This clonotype was seen only a few times. The chain combines TRBV20-1 with TRBJ2-3; tentatively, D is TRBD1 (5 bases). The V and J ends lost 3 bases and 6 bases respectively, with 10 bases between them. The CDR3 is 12 amino acids. Germline CDR1 is DFQATT and CDR2 is SNEGSKA (reference sequence). CDR3 DNA: TGCAGTGCTAGTGCAGGGTCGGATACGCAGTATTTT. Protein sequence: CSASAGSDTQYF.

This clonotype turned up a few times. CDR3 sequence: CASSISLAVSYEQYF. The CDR3 coding sequence is TGTGCCAGCAGCATAAGCCTAGCGGTCTCCTACGAGCAGTACTTC. The chain links TRBV7-2 to TRBJ2-7; 7 bases fit TRBD2. There are 15 residues in the CDR3. Germline trimming cut 5 bases from V and 0 bases from J; bases unmatched to any gene: 7. The V gene's germline CDR1 is SGHTA and CDR2 FQGNSA.

This clonotype appeared many times. The V call is TRBV7-9, the J call TRBJ2-1, with 9 positions matching TRBD2. V lost 5 bases and J lost 5; bases outside the gene matches: 4. Germline V gene sequence: CDR1 SEHNR, CDR2 FQNEAQ (reference sequence). The CDR3 extends over 14 amino acids. DNA of the CDR3: TGTGCCAGCAGCCGACTAGCGGAGAACAATGAGCAGTTCTTC. It yields the protein CASSRLAENNEQFF. The full variable domain, completed using reference TRBV7-9 and TRBJ2-1, is DTGVSQNPRHKITKRGQNVTFRCDPISEHNRLYWYRQTLGQGPEFLTYFQNEAQLEKSRLLSDRFSAERPKGSFSTLEIQRTEQGDSAMYLCASSRLAENNEQFFGPGTRLTVL.

This clonotype was observed at least ten times. In DNA form, the CDR3 reads TGTGCTAGTGGCTCGACTAGCGGATACAATGAGCAGTTCTTC. This encodes CASGSTSGYNEQFF. The V gene is TRBV12-5, the J gene TRBJ2-1; 9 bases are a match to TRBD2. V gave up 6 bases and J gave up 4 bases; unmatched junction bases: 4. CDR1 and CDR2 (germline): LGHNT, FRNRAP. The CDR3 is made up of 14 amino acids. The variable domain in full, with the rest retrieved from reference TRBV12-5 and TRBJ2-1, is DARVTQTPRHKVTEMGQEVTMRCQPILGHNTVFWYRQTMMQGLELLAYFRNRAPLDDSGMPKDRFSAEMPDATLATLKIQPSEPRDSAVYFCASGSTSGYNEQFFGPGTRLTVL.

This clonotype appeared many times. The genes are TRBV20-1 and TRBJ2-5; D is ambiguous. There are 15 residues in the CDR3. The germline V and J ends were trimmed by 5 bases and 0 bases, with 16 bases remaining between them. Germline V gives CDR1 DFQATT, CDR2 SNEGSKA (reference sequence). This chain's CDR3 is CSAEPDGWYQETQYF. The CDR3 DNA reads as TGCAGTGCTGAACCGGACGGTTGGTACCAAGAGACCCAGTACTTC.

The sample holds a few counts of this clonotype. V is TRBV7-2 and J is TRBJ2-7; D tentatively fits TRBD1 or TRBD2 (5 bases each). This CDR3 has 14 residues. Germline V gene data show CDR1 as SGHTA and CDR2 as FQGNSA. Between the trimmed V and J ends, which lost 1 base and 5 bases, there was a span of 12 bases. In DNA form, the CDR3 reads TGTGCCAGCAGCTTAGGTCCCGGGACCAACGAGCAGTACTTC. Translating it yields CASSLGPGTNEQYF. The whole variable domain, filled in from reference TRBV7-2 and TRBJ2-7, reads GAGVSQSPSNKVTEKGKDVELRCDPISGHTALYWYRQSLGQGLEFLIYFQGNSAPDKSGLPSDRFSAERTGGSVSTLTIQRTQQEDSAVYLCASSLGPGTNEQYFGPGTRLTVT.

This clonotype was recorded many times. This sequence joins TRBV7-9 and TRBJ2-1, with 14 bases lining up with TRBD2. CDR1 and CDR2 (germline): SEHNR, FQNEAQ (reference sequence). The CDR3 covers 16 residues. The trim removed 6 bases at V and 9 bases at J, leaving 10 bases unmatched. The CDR3 bases are TGTGCCAGCAGATCACCGGGACTAGCGGGAGTTGGTGAGCAGTTCTTC. As protein: CASRSPGLAGVGEQFF.

The table lists this clonotype with many counts. The junction does not match germline at one end; this may be a read error. The genes are TRBV2 and TRBJ2-7, with 8 nucleotides matching TRBD2. The CDR3 length is 12 residues. Germline V gene sequence: CDR1 SNHLY, CDR2 FYNNEI. The CDR3 DNA follows: TGTGCCAGCAGTGAAAAGCGGCTAGCGGGTCTCTTC. Protein: CASSEKRLAGLF.

This clonotype is a singleton in its sample. A far larger clone is off by one base, so a read error is likely. The rearrangement links TRBV6-5 to TRBJ2-5, with D perhaps TRBD2 (5 bases). The DNA end favors TRBJ2-1, so the J call may be wrong. CDR3 size: 16 residues. Germline lookup yields CDR1 MNHEY and CDR2 SVGAGI. CDR3 amino acids: CASSYSSGVRRNEQFF. Written as DNA, the CDR3 is TGTGCCAGCAGTTACTCTTCGGGCGTCCGGAGGAATGAGCAGTTCTTC.

This clonotype has a count of ten or more. V gene TRBV11-2 combines with J gene TRBJ2-1; the D is unclear. From germline, CDR1 is SGHAT and CDR2 FQNNGV. The V end was cut by 4 bases, the J end by 9 bases, with 10 bases between. The CDR3 totals 12 residues. CDR3 nucleotides: TGTGCCAGCAGCTCCGGTGATGCTGAGCAGTTCTTC. Translated, it gives CASSSGDAEQFF. Full variable domain (rest looked up from reference TRBV11-2 and TRBJ2-1): EAGVAQSPRYKIIEKRQSVAFWCNPISGHATLYWYQQILGQGPKLLIQFQNNGVVDDSQLPKDRFSAERLKGVDSTLKIQPAKLEDSAVYLCASSSGDAEQFFGPGTRLTVL.

The rearrangement links TRBV11-2 to TRBJ1-2, with 7 nucleotides matching TRBD1. The CDR3 contains 16 residues. Germline trimming cut 4 bases from V and 4 bases from J; bases unmatched to any gene: 12. Looked up from germline, CDR1 is SGHAT and CDR2 is FQNNGV. The CDR3 nucleotides are TGTGCCAGCAGCTCCCGAACTCGACAGGGCCCCTATGGCTACACCTTC. Its translation is CASSSRTRQGPYGYTF.

This clonotype appeared many times. The chain employs TRBV7-9 and TRBJ2-3; D is undetermined. V was cut by 5 bases and J by 7 bases, with 16 bases left in between. The CDR3 extends over 14 amino acids. The V gene's germline CDR1 is SEHNR and CDR2 FQNEAQ (reference sequence). CDR3 sequence reads: CASSGGRRGYTQYF. CDR3 sequence (DNA): TGTGCCAGCAGCGGTGGGCGGAGAGGTTATACGCAGTATTTT.

This clonotype occurred many times. The V gene is TRBV7-6, the J gene TRBJ1-1; weak D call: TRBD1 (5 bases). The CDR3 totals 15 residues. V shed 4 bases and J shed 0 bases, with 12 bases lying between them. In germline, CDR1 is SGHVS, CDR2 FNYEAQ. CDR3: CASSSNRGMNTEAFF. The CDR3 nucleotides read TGTGCCAGCAGCTCAAATAGGGGTATGAACACTGAAGCTTTCTTT.

The V call is TRBV18, the J call TRBJ2-3; 9 bases are shared with TRBD1. Germline values: CDR1 KGHSH, CDR2 LQKENI. This CDR3 has 15 residues. Trimming at V came to 4 bases and at J to 3 bases, leaving 5 bases not matched to a gene. CDR3 sequence reads: CASSLRQGETDTQYF. The CDR3 bases are TGTGCCAGCTCACTTAGACAGGGGGAAACAGATACGCAGTATTTT.

This clonotype was seen many times. The CDR3 here is CASSPQGQGYGNTIYF. The DNA for the CDR3 is TGTGCCAGCAGTCCTCAGGGACAGGGATATGGAAACACCATATATTTT. The gene calls are TRBV28 and TRBJ1-3, with 9 nucleotides matching TRBD1. V was clipped by 5 bases and J by 3 bases; unmatched bases: 8. The V gene's germline CDR1 is MDHEN and CDR2 SYDVKM. This CDR3 region has 16 residues.

This clonotype appeared many times. The V and J genes are TRBV7-2 and TRBJ2-7, with a weak D call TRBD2 (7 bases). V lost 1 base to trimming and J lost 0 bases, with 10 bases between them. CDR3 length equals 15 residues. Germline V CDR1 and CDR2: SGHTA, FQGNSA. The CDR3 sequence: CASSLEGGGSYEQYF. The CDR3 nucleotides read TGTGCCAGCAGCTTAGAGGGAGGGGGCTCCTACGAGCAGTACTTC.

As concerns this clonotype: This probably arose from a read error, given a far larger clone one base away. This rearrangement joins TRBV12-3 or TRBV12-4 to TRBJ1-5; 12 bases align to TRBD1. The CDR3 is 16 amino acids. The CDR3 DNA is TGTGTCAGCAGTCTCCGGGACAGGGGGCGAGATCAGCCCCAGCATTTT. Its translation: CVSSLRDRGRDQPQHF.